These 26 T cell receptor beta chains were sequenced from one sample in a study of T cell changes during pregnancy in multiple sclerosis. Generated by immunoSEQ multiplex PCR, the TCRdb table keeps only in-frame clones and is missing some. The table records approximately 50,000 clones, approximately 93% of them present only once. Sample: CD4+ T cells from peripheral blood mononuclear cells, taken in the third trimester of pregnancy. The receptor set was obtained from a female donor with multiple sclerosis, enrolled in a pregnancy study.

The rearrangement links TRBV5-5 to TRBJ2-1; TRBD2 might be the D (6 bases). The CDR3 consists of 15 residues. Trimming stripped 1 base from V and 6 bases from J, with 14 bases between. The germline V gene encodes CDR1 SGHKS and CDR2 YYEKEE (reference sequence). The CDR3 loop is CASSLTWTMANEQFF. The CDR3 coding sequence is TGTGCCAGCAGCTTGACGTGGACTATGGCCAATGAGCAGTTCTTC.

The chain has TRBV14 and TRBJ1-6; 7 bases are shared with TRBD1. This CDR3 has 15 residues. V was clipped by 1 base and J by 7 bases; unmatched bases: 4. CDR1 is SGHDN and CDR2 is FVKESK in the germline V gene. CDR3 DNA: TGTGCCAGCAGCCAAGCCCAGGGGGGAAATTCACCCCTCCACTTT. Its protein product is CASSQAQGGNSPLHF.

V and J are TRBV27 and TRBJ2-5; perhaps TRBD1 as D (6 bases). Germline V CDR1 and CDR2: MNHEY, SMNVEV (reference sequence). There are 13 residues in the CDR3. V gave up 3 bases and J gave up 5 bases, with 10 bases separating them. In DNA, the CDR3 is TGTGCCAGCAGTTTTGGGGGCGGGGAGACCCAGTACTTC. Its translation is CASSFGGGETQYF.

This chain connects TRBV9 to TRBJ2-2; D is unclear. Germline V gives CDR1 SGDLS, CDR2 YYNGEE. The germline V and J ends were trimmed by 0 bases and 1 base, with 7 bases remaining between them. The CDR3 extends over 15 amino acids. CDR3 DNA sequence: TGTGCCAGCAGCGTAGTGACGGGGAACACCGGGGAGCTGTTTTTT. Translated, it gives CASSVVTGNTGELFF.

The chain links TRBV4-2 to TRBJ2-1, with TRBD1 as a possible D gene (5 bases). The CDR3 loop spans 12 amino acids. Germline V lookup: CDR1 LGHNA, CDR2 YNFKEQ. The V and J ends lost 8 bases and 6 bases respectively, with 11 bases between them. CDR3 in DNA: TGTGCCAGCGGAATGACAGTCAATGAGCAGTTCTTC. Translated: CASGMTVNEQFF.

This clone was recorded only once. The same CDR3 also results from other DNA sequences found in this sample. The CDR3 coding sequence is TGTGCCAGCAGCGTAGGCGGGACTGGGGAGCTGTTTTTT. Its translation: CASSVGGTGELFF. V usage is TRBV9 and J usage is TRBJ2-2, with TRBD2 as a possible D gene (6 bases). Trimming took 0 bases from V and 8 from J, leaving 8 bases between them. The CDR3 contains 13 residues. Germline V gene data show CDR1 as SGDLS and CDR2 as YYNGEE.

This clone was seen just once. CDR3 protein: CASSGDMYNEQFF. The CDR3 nucleotides are TGTGCCAGCAGTGGGGACATGTACAATGAGCAGTTCTTC. This chain connects TRBV2 to TRBJ2-1; D might be TRBD1 (6 bases). In germline, CDR1 is SNHLY, CDR2 FYNNEI. The CDR3 spans 13 residues. The V and J ends lost 4 bases and 4 bases respectively, with 8 bases between them.

V and J are TRBV15 and TRBJ1-5; D possibly corresponds to TRBD1 (5 bases). Looked up from germline, CDR1 is LNHNV and CDR2 is YYDKDF (reference sequence). CDR3 size: 15 residues. The V end was cut by 0 bases, the J end by 6 bases, with 12 bases between. The CDR3 reads CATSRELGVGQPQHF. CDR3 coding DNA: TGTGCCACCAGCAGAGAGTTAGGGGTTGGTCAGCCCCAGCATTTT.

J is TRBJ1-2 and V is TRBV4-1, with 8 positions matching TRBD1. V lost 0 bases and J lost 7; bases outside the gene matches: 7. Germline CDR1 reads MGHRA; CDR2 reads YSYEKL. The CDR3 sequence is 15 residues long. CDR3 protein: CASSQEGQGLAGYTF. The CDR3 DNA sequence: TGCGCCAGCAGCCAAGAAGGACAGGGCTTGGCTGGCTACACCTTC.

The CDR3 is CASSPFLAGETQYF. The CDR3 bases are TGTGCCAGCAGCCCCTTTCTAGCTGGGGAGACCCAGTACTTC. This sequence joins TRBV5-4 and TRBJ2-5; the D gene is possibly TRBD2 (5 bases). The CDR3 totals 14 residues. Germline CDR1 SGHNT, CDR2 YYREEE (reference sequence). V lost 4 bases and J lost 5, with 15 bases in between.

This sequence joins TRBV5-4 and TRBJ2-1, with D unresolved. Germline assignment: CDR1 SGHNT and CDR2 YYREEE (reference sequence). CDR3 length: 15 amino acids. The ends were cut back, 4 bases at V and 0 bases at J, with 11 bases in the middle. CDR3 nucleotide sequence: TGTGCCAGCAGCCAAAAGTCGAGCTCCTACAATGAGCAGTTCTTC. Protein product: CASSQKSSSYNEQFF.

This clone has a single count. The rearrangement joins TRBV7-2 to TRBJ2-2, with D maybe TRBD2 (5 bases). This CDR3 region has 17 residues. The V end was cut by 5 bases, the J end by 4 bases, with 20 bases between. Germline V gene data show CDR1 as SGHTA and CDR2 as FQGNSA. CDR3 coding DNA: TGTGCCAGCAGCCCTCTGTTGGGGTTTCGGGGCACCGGGGAGCTGTTTTTT. The encoded protein is CASSPLLGFRGTGELFF.

The V and J genes are TRBV19 and TRBJ2-2; unclear D gene. Trimming removed 9 bases from V and 5 bases from J, with 16 bases in between. This CDR3 spans 14 amino acids. Germline V gene sequence: CDR1 LNHDA, CDR2 SQIVND (reference sequence). CDR3 bases: TGTGCCAGCACCCCCATGGCCTCTACCGGGGAGCTGTTTTTT. It translates to CASTPMASTGELFF.

The rearrangement links TRBV11-2 to TRBJ2-5; D may be TRBD1 (5 bases). Trimming pared 5 bases from V and 2 bases from J, leaving 9 bases between. The CDR3 runs to 13 residues. Germline loops: CDR1 SGHAT, CDR2 FQNNGV. In nucleotides, the CDR3 is TGTGCCAGCAGCACCAGACAGCAAGAGACCCAGTACTTC. It encodes CASSTRQQETQYF.

The chain recombines TRBV2 with TRBJ2-5; 9 positions match TRBD2. The CDR3 sequence is 17 residues long. Germline V gene data show CDR1 as SNHLY and CDR2 as FYNNEI. Trimming removed 3 bases from V and 0 bases from J; junction bases left unmatched: 8. The CDR3 nucleotides read TGTGCCAGCAGTGACTTACGGCTAGCGGGAAACCAAGAGACCCAGTACTTC. Protein: CASSDLRLAGNQETQYF.

This chain links TRBV27 with TRBJ1-2; tentatively, D is TRBD1 (6 bases). V was clipped by 8 bases and J by 0 bases, with 13 bases between them. CDR1 is MNHEY, CDR2 SMNVEV, per germline (reference sequence). This CDR3 is built from 14 residues. The chain's CDR3 is CASAPGVPNYGYTF. The CDR3 DNA reads as TGTGCCAGCGCCCCAGGGGTCCCTAACTATGGCTACACCTTC.

This sequence joins TRBV27 and TRBJ2-1; 10 nucleotides agree with TRBD1. CDR3 size: 15 residues. V lost 5 bases and J lost 6; bases outside the gene matches: 7. Germline-derived CDR1 and CDR2 are MNHEY and SMNVEV (reference sequence). CDR3 protein: CASSRPGQGSNEQFF. The CDR3 DNA reads TGTGCCAGCAGTAGGCCGGGACAGGGGAGCAATGAGCAGTTCTTC.

Note on this clone: Compared with germline, one end of the junction differs, possibly owing to a read error. The chain joins TRBV13 to TRBJ2-7; D is possibly TRBD2 (6 bases). The CDR3 is 15 amino acids. Per the germline V gene, CDR1 is PRHDT and CDR2 is FYEKMQ (reference sequence). The CDR3 reads CASSLARGSSYEQYF. CDR3 coding DNA: TGTGCCAGCAGTTTAGCACGGGGGAGCTCCTACGAGCAGTACTTC.

For the CDR3, the DNA is TGTGCCAGCTCACCAAGAGGAGAGACCCAGTACTTC. Amino acid sequence: CASSPRGETQYF. This rearrangement joins TRBV18 to TRBJ2-5; no definite D call. Looked up from germline, CDR1 is KGHSH and CDR2 is LQKENI. Trimming pared 2 bases from V and 4 bases from J, leaving 5 bases between. The CDR3 is 12 amino acids.

The rearrangement links TRBV9 to TRBJ2-3; D uncertain. The length of the CDR3 is 15 residues. The V end was cut by 0 bases, the J end by 2 bases, with 10 bases between. Germline CDR1 and CDR2: SGDLS and YYNGEE. CDR3 DNA sequence: TGTGCCAGCAGCGTAGCTTTATCCCCCACAGATACGCAGTATTTT. Its translation: CASSVALSPTDTQYF.

This chain's CDR3 is CASSLEGETEAFF. CDR3 sequence (DNA): TGCGCCAGCAGCTTGGAAGGGGAAACTGAAGCTTTCTTT. This chain connects TRBV5-1 to TRBJ1-1; weak D call: TRBD1 (5 bases). Germline V gene data show CDR1 as SGHRS and CDR2 as YFSETQ. This CDR3 is built from 13 residues. V lost 0 bases, J lost 5 bases, and 8 bases lay in between.

This clone occurred once. The chain combines TRBV28 with TRBJ2-2, with TRBD1 matching over 10 bases. The CDR3 is 18 residues long. Germline values: CDR1 MDHEN, CDR2 SYDVKM. V gave up 6 bases and J gave up 2 bases; unmatched junction bases: 12. The CDR3 spells CASRSPYRDRGNTGELFF. The DNA for the CDR3 is TGTGCCAGCAGATCCCCTTACCGGGACAGGGGTAACACCGGGGAGCTGTTTTTT.

This clone was observed once. The rearrangement uses TRBV6-1 and TRBJ1-2; D unresolved. The CDR3 sequence is 15 residues long. Germline V gene lookup returns CDR1 MNHNS and CDR2 SASEGT. Trimming removed 3 bases at V and 2 bases at J, with 13 bases between. CDR3 loop: CASSERGLMNYGYTF. Written as DNA, the CDR3 is TGTGCCAGCAGTGAGCGCGGATTGATGAACTATGGCTACACCTTC.

The rearrangement uses TRBV27 and TRBJ1-6, with 8 bases that match TRBD1. The CDR3 is 17 amino acids. CDR1 and CDR2 from the germline V gene are MNHEY and SMNVEV (reference sequence). With V trimmed by 1 base and J by 9 bases, 11 bases remained unmatched. The CDR3 is CASSLLGTGPSGSPLHF. The CDR3 region has the DNA TGTGCCAGCAGTTTATTGGGGACAGGCCCGTCGGGTTCACCCCTCCACTTT.

J is TRBJ1-1 and V is TRBV9; D perhaps matches TRBD1 (5 bases). The CDR3 length is 15 residues. The ends were cut back, 0 bases at V and 4 bases at J, with 13 bases in the middle. Germline-derived CDR1 and CDR2 are SGDLS and YYNGEE. Here the CDR3 reads CASSVEGRALTEAFF. Written as DNA, the CDR3 is TGTGCCAGCAGCGTAGAGGGCAGGGCTCTCACTGAAGCTTTCTTT.

The genes are TRBV30 and TRBJ2-5, with 13 bases identical to TRBD2. The CDR3 runs to 16 residues. Germline CDR1 and CDR2: GTSNPN and SVGIG (reference sequence). V gave up 0 bases and J gave up 2 bases; unmatched junction bases: 3. The CDR3 coding sequence is TGTGCCTGGAGTGTACTAGCGGGAGGGTGGCAAGAGACCCAGTACTTC. It is translated as CAWSVLAGGWQETQYF.